Sequencing of this T cell receptor (beta chain) was carried out in a study of shared clonotypes between healthy human individuals. As to this clone: Other nucleotide sequences from this sample produce the same CDR3.

Deep was the level used in running the assay. Libraries were prepared by immunoSEQ multiplex PCR; TCRdb keeps only in-frame clonotypes and omits some of them. The sample carries roughly 2.1 million clones, about 93% recorded once. The V end was cut by 5 bases, the J end by 0 bases, with 8 bases between. The CDR3 sequence is 13 residues long. CDR1 is SGHAT, CDR2 FQNNGV, per germline. Naive-designated CD8 cells lacked CD45RO, were positively enriched for CCR7, and omitted terminally differentiated effector memory CD45RA+ cells. This rearrangement joins TRBV11-2 to TRBJ2-7; D may be TRBD2 (5 bases). The specimen was naive CD8+ T cells from PBMCs. The clonotype originates from a man between 18 and 29 years old in good health. Some clones in this sample may be carry-over from other donors' samples. The CDR3 nucleotides read TGTGCCAGCAGCAGCCGGGACTCCTACGAGCAGTACTTC. It codes for CASSSRDSYEQYF.